This T cell receptor beta chain was sequenced for a study of blood T cell repertoires in COVID-19. At the level of the study: Samples taken during acute and convalescent COVID-19 were collected in the United States, Italy and Spain.

V was pared by 3 bases and J by 6 bases, with 6 bases of the junction left unmatched. Per germline, CDR1 SGDLS and CDR2 YYNGEE. The CDR3 extends over 14 amino acids. Source study methods: Counts of nucleated cells, estimated from reference gene primer amplification, were obtained. TCRdb keeps only in-frame clones here, not all; method: immunoSEQ multiplex PCR. The V and J calls and clone size come from that table; D and trimming were worked out from the DNA. This sample has around 200,000 clones, with around 90% found just once. Ages ranged from roughly 18 to 100 years, with residence in about two dozen US areas. The study counted Cohort 3 donors as recovered given two negative PCRs, clearance, or symptom resolution.

The sequence came from a woman younger than 45 who had recovered from COVID-19. This chain uses TRBV9 with TRBJ2-7; 10 bases are shared with TRBD1. The sample comprised PBMCs or T cells enriched from blood (not recorded which). The CDR3 here is CASSADRGVREQYF. The DNA of the CDR3 is TGTGCCAGCAGCGCGGACAGGGGGGTTCGCGAGCAGTACTTC.